These 5 T cell receptor beta chains were all obtained from the same sample, sequenced in a study of cytomegalovirus exposure and HLA in healthy donors. PCR used 60 Vbeta primers and 13 Jbeta primers. Clones were read by immunoSEQ multiplex PCR, and TCRdb kept only the in-frame ones, dropping some. This table holds approximately 150,000 clones, about 80% found once. The sample comprised PBMCs. Source of these receptors: a man younger than 45 in good health and CMV-seropositive.

A note on this clone: The junction departs from germline at one end; a sequencing error may be responsible. V usage is TRBV5-4 and J usage is TRBJ1-2; 8 nucleotides line up with TRBD1. Germline V lookup: CDR1 SGHNT, CDR2 YYREEE (reference sequence). The CDR3 runs to 13 residues. The CDR3 DNA reads TGTGCCAGCGGGTCAGGACAGGGAATCGAAGGGGACTTC. It encodes CASGSGQGIEGDF. The whole variable domain, remainder taken from reference TRBV5-4 and TRBJ1-2, is ETGVTQSPTHLIKTRGQQVTLRCSSQSGHNTVSWYQQALGQGPQFIFQYYREEENGRGNFPPRFSGLQFPNYSSELNVNALELDDSALYLCASGSGQGIEGDFGSGTRLTVV.

V gene TRBV7-3 combines with J gene TRBJ2-1; D may be TRBD2 (6 bases). CDR3 length: 15 amino acids. V lost 1 base to trimming and J lost 3 bases, with 10 bases between them. Germline V CDR1 and CDR2: SGHTA, FQGTGA. The CDR3 spells CASSLKLGGYNEQFF. Here the CDR3 DNA reads TGTGCCAGCAGCTTAAAGTTGGGAGGCTACAATGAGCAGTTCTTC. Variable domain in full (rest from reference TRBV7-3 and TRBJ2-1): GAGVSQTPSNKVTEKGKYVELRCDPISGHTALYWYRQSLGQGPEFLIYFQGTGAADDSGLPNDRFFAVRPEGSVSTLKIQRTERGDSAVYLCASSLKLGGYNEQFFGPGTRLTVL.

The chain carries TRBV5-4 and TRBJ1-1; the D is unclear. CDR1 and CDR2 (germline): SGHNT, YYREEE (reference sequence). The CDR3 consists of 12 residues. V was shortened by 2 bases and J by 11 bases, with 13 bases between the two germline ends. In DNA form, the CDR3 reads TGTGCCAGCAGCTTTCCTCATCAAGAGGCTTTCTTT. Protein sequence: CASSFPHQEAFF.

This chain connects TRBV4-2 to TRBJ2-1, with 10 bases fitting TRBD1. CDR3 length: 15 residues. The germline CDR1 and CDR2 sequences are LGHNA and YNFKEQ. The V and J ends lost 1 base and 6 bases, in that order; junction bases with no gene match: 3. CDR3 nucleotide sequence: TGTGCCAGCAGCCAAGGACAGGGGGCGGCCAATGAGCAGTTCTTC. Translating gives CASSQGQGAANEQFF.

This chain joins TRBV10-1 and TRBJ2-5; 7 bases are a match to TRBD2. V lost 0 bases to trimming and J lost 3 bases; unmatched junction nucleotides: 1. CDR1 and CDR2 from the germline V gene are WNHNN and SYGVQD (reference sequence). The CDR3 has 14 residues. CDR3 in amino acids: CASSESGGKETQYF. The CDR3 DNA follows: TGCGCCAGCAGTGAGTCGGGGGGGAAAGAGACCCAGTACTTC.